This TCR beta chain is drawn from a study of T cell changes during pregnancy in multiple sclerosis. Here immunoSEQ multiplex PCR was the method, and the copy in TCRdb shows in-frame clones only, minus some. The table records about 71,000 clones, more than 85% of them present only once. The sample holds one count of this clone. The length of the CDR3 is 14 residues. Deletions cut 3 bases from V and 0 bases from J, with 10 bases between. Germline lookup yields CDR1 SGHRS and CDR2 YFSETQ. Here the sequenced sample was CD8+ T cells from peripheral blood mononuclear cells, taken before pregnancy. This receptor was taken from a female donor with multiple sclerosis, enrolled in a pregnancy study. The V call is TRBV5-1, the J call TRBJ2-7; D ambiguous. The CDR3 region has the DNA TGCGCCAGCAGCTGGGCAGCTAACTCCTACGAGCAGTACTTC. Amino acids: CASSWAANSYEQYF.